This entry is about one T cell receptor (beta chain). Antigen specificity is unknown. This record comes from a study of cytomegalovirus exposure and HLA in healthy donors. For the study at large: It was reported in a later analysis that the 90 to 150 validation repertoires used the same platform as the approximately 650 first-cohort repertoires. Study conclusions and caveats: Reports described diagnosis of cytomegalovirus status by the classifier as highly specific and sensitive. Despite most TCR sequences being rare, some public TCRs occurred in many donors.

With V trimmed by 0 bases and J by 4 bases, 0 bases remained unmatched. The CDR3 has 14 amino acids. The germline gives CDR1 SEHNR, CDR2 FQNEAQ (reference sequence). The protocol was immunoSEQ multiplex PCR, while the TCRdb copy is restricted to in-frame clones and leaves out a portion. The table records roughly 260,000 clones, 90% of them present only once. This TCR came from a woman younger than 35 in good health and CMV-seronegative. The rearrangement uses TRBV7-9 and TRBJ2-1; 7 bases are a match to TRBD1. Sample: PBMCs. This CDR3 is CASSLARGYNEQFF. The CDR3 DNA follows: TGTGCCAGCAGCTTAGCCAGGGGGTACAATGAGCAGTTCTTC.